This is a list of T cell receptor beta chains from one sample in a study of response to subunit inactivated influenza vaccine. In TCRdb, the RT-PCR reads were re-called with MiXCR into one record per CDR3 protein. The sample lists about 620,000 distinct CDR3 sequences; around 10% were seen once. This same sample was also taken into another study, of T cells expressing NK-cell markers.

Here the sequenced sample was PBMCs from blood, taken on the day of vaccination. Receptors were obtained from a man in his fifties who received an inactivated influenza vaccine. The CDR3 runs from the conserved cysteine through the conserved F or W. D genes are given only for firm matches. Size values are once, few and many counts, or a class for expanded clones, and some rows have none.

j_call cdr3_length d_call clone_size v_call cdr3_aa cdr3_nt
TRBJ1-1 13 TRBD1 - TRBV5-1 CASSRDRGAEAFF TGCGCCAGCAGTCGGGACAGGGGCGCTGAAGCTTTCTTT
TRBJ1-1 15 - - TRBV7-9 CASSPRTYMNTEAFF TGTGCCAGCAGCCCCCGGACGTATATGAACACTGAAGCTTTCTTT
TRBJ2-2 15 - - TRBV21-1 CASSKRKYDTGELFF TGTGCCAGCAGCAAAAGGAAATACGACACCGGGGAGCTGTTTTTT
TRBJ2-5 15 - few TRBV5-5 CASSPSEGYMETQYF TGTGCCAGCAGCCCCTCGGAGGGGTATATGGAGACCCAGTACTTC
TRBJ2-7 15 TRBD1 few TRBV25-1 CASSATGGKPDEQYF TGTGCCAGCAGTGCGACAGGGGGCAAGCCGGACGAGCAGTACTTC
TRBJ1-1 14 TRBD1 many TRBV5-1 CASSQQGRYTEAFF TGCGCCAGCAGCCAACAGGGGAGATACACTGAAGCTTTCTTT
TRBJ2-3 16 - few TRBV7-2 CASSLARSQDAGTQYF TGTGCCAGCAGCTTAGCGCGCTCACAGGACGCGGGGACGCAGTATTTT
TRBJ1-2 13 - - TRBV12-3/TRBV12-4 CASSPGRLYGYTF TGTGCCAGCAGCCCCGGGAGGCTCTATGGCTACACCTTC
TRBJ2-4 14 - - TRBV20-1 CSASLSQWRNIQYF TGCAGTGCTAGTTTGTCCCAATGGCGGAACATTCAGTACTTC
TRBJ2-7 16 - few TRBV14 CASSQEWWLACNEQYF TGTGCCAGCAGCCAAGAATGGTGGCTAGCGTGCAACGAGCAGTACTTC
TRBJ2-3 17 - - TRBV6-1 CASSRAGRVSLKDTQYF TGTGCCAGCAGTCGCGCGGGTAGGGTATCCCTTAAAGATACGCAGTATTTT
TRBJ2-4 15 - - TRBV5-4 CASSLKGLDVHIQYF TGTGCCAGCAGCTTGAAAGGCCTAGACGTCCACATTCAGTACTTC
TRBJ1-1 18 - - TRBV4-2 CASSLGPLVGRVNTEAFF TGTGCCAGCAGCCTGGGACCCCTTGTAGGTAGAGTGAACACTGAAGCTTTCTTT